These T cell receptor beta chains were read from a single sample in a study of blood T cell repertoires in COVID-19. This table comes from immunoSEQ multiplex PCR, and its TCRdb copy is limited to in-frame clones, with some not included. Of tens of thousands of clones listed, approximately 86% were seen once; the top ten hold roughly 12%. The sequenced material came from peripheral blood. The receptors come from a human donor in a cohort sampled during active COVID-19. The donor label of this sample is uncertain. The CDR3 runs from the conserved cysteine through the conserved F or W. A D gene is named only where the DNA matches it firmly. Some rows have no size entry. The others give once, few or many, or a class for an expanded clone.

.,.,TRBV6-5,TRBJ1-4,CASSTTYTNEKLFF,TGTGCCAGCAGTACCACTTACACTAATGAAAAACTGTTTTTT
TRBD2,.,TRBV5-6,TRBJ2-7,CASSLGGGVHSSYEQYF,TGTGCCAGCAGCTTGGGGGGAGGGGTCCATAGTTCATACGAGCAGTACTTC
.,few,TRBV20-1,TRBJ2-7,CSASGRGRYEQYF,TGCAGTGCTAGTGGCAGGGGTAGGTACGAGCAGTACTTC
.,.,TRBV4-1,TRBJ2-7,CASSQDWGGGALYEQYF,TGCGCCAGCAGCCAAGATTGGGGTGGGGGCGCGTTGTACGAGCAGTACTTC
TRBD2,.,TRBV5-4,TRBJ2-1,CASSPRLAGGYEQFF,TGTGCCAGCAGCCCCAGACTAGCGGGAGGGTATGAGCAGTTCTTC
.,.,TRBV29-1,TRBJ1-4,CSVSEGGEKLFF,TGCAGCGTTTCAGAGGGAGGAGAAAAACTGTTTTTT
.,.,TRBV13,TRBJ2-3,CASSHRNTDTQYF,TGTGCCAGCAGCCACAGGAACACAGATACGCAGTATTTT
.,.,TRBV18,TRBJ2-5,CASSQTREVTQYF,TGTGCCAGCTCACAGACGAGAGAGGTTACCCAGTACTTC
.,.,TRBV5-5,TRBJ1-3,CASSLQQGSGNTIYF,TGTGCCAGCAGCTTGCAACAGGGCTCTGGAAACACCATATATTTT
TRBD1,.,TRBV10-3,TRBJ1-2,CAISPGQGVSYGYTF,TGTGCCATCAGCCCGGGACAGGGGGTGAGCTATGGCTACACCTTC
TRBD2,.,TRBV24-1,TRBJ2-3,CATSDLQGSSGTQYF,TGTGCCACCAGTGATTTGCAGGGATCTAGCGGGACGCAGTATTTT
.,.,TRBV5-6,TRBJ1-3,CASSPYIFSVSGNTIYF,TGTGCCAGCAGCCCGTACATTTTCAGCGTCTCTGGAAACACCATATATTTT
.,.,TRBV19,TRBJ2-1,CASSTGQLNEQFF,TGTGCCAGTAGTACAGGACAGCTCAATGAGCAGTTCTTC
TRBD1,.,TRBV28,TRBJ1-2,CASTDRDYGYTF,TGTGCCAGCACTGACAGGGACTATGGCTACACCTTC
TRBD2,.,TRBV4-1,TRBJ2-2,CASSHEREYTGELFF,TGCGCCAGCAGCCACGAGCGGGAGTACACCGGGGAGCTGTTTTTT
.,.,TRBV7-2,TRBJ1-5,CASSSPGGGLNQPQHF,TGTGCCAGCAGCTCCCCCGGGGGGGGGCTTAATCAGCCCCAGCATTTT
.,.,TRBV10-3,TRBJ2-5,CAISESRVETQYF,TGTGCCATCAGTGAGTCGAGGGTGGAGACCCAGTACTTC
TRBD1,.,TRBV6-5,TRBJ1-2,CASRPGGGYGYTF,TGTGCCAGCAGACCAGGGGGCGGCTATGGCTACACCTTC
.,.,TRBV6-5,TRBJ2-5,CASSKTEETQYF,TGTGCCAGCAGTAAGACAGAAGAGACCCAGTACTTC
TRBD2,.,TRBV7-9,TRBJ2-1,CASSLGASGRADNEQFF,TGTGCCAGCAGCTTAGGGGCTAGCGGGAGGGCGGACAATGAGCAGTTCTTC
.,once,TRBV2,TRBJ2-5,CASSEARVTGTEETQYF,TGTGCCAGCAGTGAAGCGCGGGTGACAGGAACCGAAGAGACCCAGTACTTC
TRBD2,.,TRBV3-1/TRBV3-2,TRBJ2-5,CASSPGTSGASQYF,TGTGCCAGCAGCCCCGGGACTAGCGGCGCGTCCCAGTACTTC
TRBD2,.,TRBV3-1/TRBV3-2,TRBJ2-3,CASSQGTSGGLSTDTQYF,TGTGCCAGCAGCCAAGGAACTAGCGGGGGACTAAGCACAGATACGCAGTATTTT
TRBD1,.,TRBV28,TRBJ1-1,CASSLGGTGGPEAFF,TGTGCCAGCAGTTTAGGAGGGACAGGGGGGCCTGAAGCTTTCTTT
.,.,TRBV30,TRBJ2-5,CAWSLWRAETQYF,TGTGCCTGGAGTCTCTGGAGGGCAGAGACCCAGTACTTC
TRBD2,.,TRBV5-1,TRBJ2-5,CASSTTSGKETQYF,TGCGCCAGCAGCACTACTAGCGGAAAAGAGACCCAGTACTTC
TRBD1,.,TRBV27,TRBJ1-4,CASSRTDRGEKLFF,TGTGCCAGCAGTAGAACCGACAGGGGTGAAAAACTGTTTTTT
.,.,TRBV19,TRBJ2-1,CASRSRDISYNEQFF,TGTGCCAGTCGGTCCCGGGACATCTCCTACAATGAGCAGTTCTTC
.,once,TRBV28,TRBJ1-2,CASSPSDYGYTF,TGTGCCAGCAGTCCGTCTGACTATGGCTACACCTTC
.,.,TRBV18,TRBJ1-1,CASSRRETEAFF,TGTGCCAGCTCACGGAGGGAGACTGAAGCTTTCTTT
.,.,TRBV11-2,TRBJ2-5,CASSLPDRGLGETQYF,TGTGCCAGCAGCCTCCCGGACAGAGGCCTTGGAGAGACCCAGTACTTC
TRBD1,.,TRBV27,TRBJ2-3,CASRRQGEGTDTQYF,TGTGCCAGCAGGAGACAGGGGGAAGGTACAGATACGCAGTATTTT
.,.,TRBV6-4,TRBJ2-1,CASSDSGNNEQFF,TGTGCCAGCAGTGACTCCGGGAACAATGAGCAGTTCTTC
TRBD2,.,TRBV7-3,TRBJ2-1,CASSLLAGGGNEQFF,TGTGCCAGCAGCTTACTAGCGGGAGGAGGTAATGAGCAGTTCTTC
TRBD2,.,TRBV30,TRBJ2-1,CASVRGLAGGPGGNEQFF,TGTGCCTCAGTTAGGGGACTAGCGGGAGGGCCTGGGGGTAATGAGCAGTTCTTC
.,.,TRBV18,TRBJ2-2,CASSTGQTNTGELFF,TGTGCCAGCTCAACGGGACAAACGAACACCGGGGAGCTGTTTTTT
.,.,TRBV5-4,TRBJ1-1,CASRQQEDSTEAFF,TGTGCCAGCAGACAGCAGGAGGACAGCACTGAAGCTTTCTTT
.,few,TRBV15,TRBJ1-5,CATSRDRQPQHF,TGTGCCACCAGCAGAGATCGGCAGCCCCAGCATTTT
.,.,TRBV2,TRBJ2-1,CASRYYNEQFF,TGTGCCAGCAGGTACTACAATGAGCAGTTCTTC
.,.,TRBV7-9,TRBJ1-1,CASSLGPHGGTEAFF,TGTGCCAGCAGCTTAGGTCCCCATGGGGGGACTGAAGCTTTCTTT
.,few,TRBV11-2,TRBJ2-7,CASSLRVYEQYF,TGTGCCAGCAGCCTCAGGGTTTACGAGCAGTACTTC
TRBD1,.,TRBV19,TRBJ1-1,CASRLDRGRTEAFF,TGTGCCAGTAGGTTGGACAGGGGGCGAACTGAAGCTTTCTTT
TRBD1,.,TRBV10-1,TRBJ2-7,CASSTGQGYEQYF,TGCGCCAGCAGTACGGGACAGGGTTACGAGCAGTACTTC
TRBD1,.,TRBV29-1,TRBJ1-6,CSAKTGFDSPLHF,TGCAGCGCCAAGACAGGGTTTGATTCACCCCTCCACTTT
.,.,TRBV7-6,TRBJ2-7,CASSLTQTEGEQYF,TGTGCCAGCAGCTTAACTCAAACGGAGGGGGAGCAGTACTTC
TRBD2,once,TRBV28,TRBJ2-7,CASRSRERPYEQYF,TGTGCCAGCAGGTCGCGGGAGCGCCCCTACGAGCAGTACTTC
TRBD1,.,TRBV29-1,TRBJ2-7,CSVEAGTGVYEQYF,TGCAGCGTTGAAGCAGGGACAGGGGTCTACGAGCAGTACTTC
.,.,TRBV7-3,TRBJ2-2,CASTEGHNTGELFF,TGTGCCAGCACGGAGGGGCACAACACCGGGGAGCTGTTTTTT
TRBD1,.,TRBV5-1,TRBJ2-1,CASSPSPGTGDNEQFF,TGCGCCAGCAGCCCCTCCCCCGGGACAGGGGACAATGAGCAGTTCTTC
TRBD1,.,TRBV19,TRBJ1-2,CASSPPGQGHYGYTF,TGTGCCAGTAGTCCTCCGGGACAGGGCCACTATGGCTACACCTTC
TRBD2,.,TRBV4-1,TRBJ2-3,CASSLGGGRSTDTQYF,TGCGCCAGCAGCCTTGGGGGGGGGAGAAGCACAGATACGCAGTATTTT
TRBD2,once,TRBV19,TRBJ2-1,CASSITAGGPYNEQFF,TGTGCCAGTAGTATAACAGCGGGAGGGCCCTACAATGAGCAGTTCTTC